This T cell receptor (beta chain) derives from a study of shared clonotypes between healthy human individuals. The overall study: Plates per donor: three CD4 naive, three CD4 memory, two CD8 naive, one CD8 memory.

This CDR3 contains 15 residues. With 4 bases clipped from V and 3 bases from J, the junction kept 9 bases outside the gene matches. Germline-derived CDR1 and CDR2 are SGDLS and YYNGEE. A remark on this clone: Its matching antigen is unknown.

The naive CD8 fraction comprised CD45RO-negative cells positively selected for CCR7 and excluded terminally differentiated effector memory CD45RA+ cells. Every contributor of samples was a Caucasian grown-up residing in Nashville, Tennessee. Measured with immunoSEQ multiplex PCR; TCRdb has only the in-frame clones, and not every one. The sample includes 1.5 million to 2.5 million clones, roughly 95% of them seen just once. Study-wide results and limits: Approximately 4.5% was the fraction of naive CD4 clonotypes found shared across several donors. A reduction in generation probabilities was seen for non-shared clonotypes relative to those shared by all four donors.

The specimen was naive CD8+ T cells sorted from blood. The chain combines TRBV9 with TRBJ1-2, with 7 bases identical to TRBD1. This clonotype was sampled from a man aged 18 to 30 in good health. The CDR3 DNA reads as TGTGCCAGCAGCACGCCAGGACAGGCTTACTATGGCTACACCTTC. As protein: CASSTPGQAYYGYTF.